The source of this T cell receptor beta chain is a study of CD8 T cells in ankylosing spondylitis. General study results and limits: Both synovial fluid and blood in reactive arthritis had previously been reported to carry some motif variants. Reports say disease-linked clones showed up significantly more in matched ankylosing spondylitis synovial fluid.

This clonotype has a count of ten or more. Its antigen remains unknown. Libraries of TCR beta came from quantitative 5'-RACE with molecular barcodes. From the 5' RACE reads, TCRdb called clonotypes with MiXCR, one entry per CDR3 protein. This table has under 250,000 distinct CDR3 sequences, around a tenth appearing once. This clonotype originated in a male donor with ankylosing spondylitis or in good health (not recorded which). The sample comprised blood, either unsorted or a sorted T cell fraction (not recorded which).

As DNA, the CDR3 is TGTGCCAGCAGTTACGGGAAGTCTAGAGGCGAGCAGTACTTC. Translated, it gives CASSYGKSRGEQYF. The V and J genes are TRBV6-5 and TRBJ2-7; D ambiguous. The length of the CDR3 is 14 residues. CDR1 is MNHEY, CDR2 SVGAGI, per germline. V shed 2 bases and J shed 6 bases, with 14 bases lying between them.